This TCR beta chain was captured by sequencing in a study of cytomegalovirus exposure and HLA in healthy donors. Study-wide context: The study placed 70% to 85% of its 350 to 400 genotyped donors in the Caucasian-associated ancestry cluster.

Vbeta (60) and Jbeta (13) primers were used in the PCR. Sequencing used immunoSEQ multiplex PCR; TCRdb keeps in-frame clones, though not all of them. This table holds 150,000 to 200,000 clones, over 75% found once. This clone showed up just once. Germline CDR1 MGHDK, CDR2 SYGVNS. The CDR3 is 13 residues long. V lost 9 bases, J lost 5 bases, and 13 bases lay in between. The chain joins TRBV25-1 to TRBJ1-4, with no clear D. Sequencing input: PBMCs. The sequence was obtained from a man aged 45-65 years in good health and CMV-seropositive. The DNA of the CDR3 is TGTGCCAGTGGGCGGGGAACGAATGAAAAACTGTTTTTT. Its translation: CASGRGTNEKLFF.